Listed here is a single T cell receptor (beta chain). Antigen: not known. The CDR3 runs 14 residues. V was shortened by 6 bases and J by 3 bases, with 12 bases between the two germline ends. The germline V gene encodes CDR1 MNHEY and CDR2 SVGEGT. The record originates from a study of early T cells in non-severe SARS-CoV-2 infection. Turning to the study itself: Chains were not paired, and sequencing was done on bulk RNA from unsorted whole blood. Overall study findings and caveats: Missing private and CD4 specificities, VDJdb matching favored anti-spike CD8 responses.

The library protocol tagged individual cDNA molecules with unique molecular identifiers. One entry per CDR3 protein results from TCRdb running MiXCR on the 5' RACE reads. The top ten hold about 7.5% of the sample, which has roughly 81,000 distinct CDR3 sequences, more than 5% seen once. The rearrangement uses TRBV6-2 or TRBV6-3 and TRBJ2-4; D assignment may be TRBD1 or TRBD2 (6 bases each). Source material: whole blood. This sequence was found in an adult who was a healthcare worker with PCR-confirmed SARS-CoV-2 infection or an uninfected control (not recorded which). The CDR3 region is CASRRGDNKNIQYF. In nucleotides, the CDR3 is TGTGCCAGCAGAAGGGGGGACAACAAAAACATTCAGTACTTC.